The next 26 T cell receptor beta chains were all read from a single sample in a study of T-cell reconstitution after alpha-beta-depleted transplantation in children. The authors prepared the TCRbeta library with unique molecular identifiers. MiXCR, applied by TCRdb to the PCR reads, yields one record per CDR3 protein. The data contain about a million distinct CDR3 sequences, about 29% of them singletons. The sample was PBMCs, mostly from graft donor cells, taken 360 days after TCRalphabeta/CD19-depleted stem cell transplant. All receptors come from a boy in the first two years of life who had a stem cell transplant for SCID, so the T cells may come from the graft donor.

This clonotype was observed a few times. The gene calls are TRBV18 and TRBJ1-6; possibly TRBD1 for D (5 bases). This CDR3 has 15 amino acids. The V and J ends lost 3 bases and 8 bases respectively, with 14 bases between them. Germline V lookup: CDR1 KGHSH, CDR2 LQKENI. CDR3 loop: CASSPRDGGYSPLHF. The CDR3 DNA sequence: TGTGCCAGCTCACCCCGGGACGGAGGGTATTCACCCCTCCACTTT. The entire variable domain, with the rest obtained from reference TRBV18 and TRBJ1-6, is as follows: NAGVMQNPRHLVRRRGQEARLRCSPMKGHSHVYWYRQLPEEGLKFMVYLQKENIIDESGMPKERFSAEFPKEGPSILRIQQVVRGDSAAYFCASSPRDGGYSPLHFGNGTRLTVT.

The DNA for the CDR3 is TGCGCCAGCAGTGAGTCCGGGACTTGGGAGCAGTACTTC. It codes for CASSESGTWEQYF. The chain is built from TRBV10-1 and TRBJ2-7; tentative D call: TRBD2 (6 bases). CDR1 and CDR2 (germline): WNHNN, SYGVQD (reference sequence). The CDR3 loop spans 13 amino acids. Trimming shortened V by 0 bases and J by 7 bases, and 10 bases separated the two germline ends.

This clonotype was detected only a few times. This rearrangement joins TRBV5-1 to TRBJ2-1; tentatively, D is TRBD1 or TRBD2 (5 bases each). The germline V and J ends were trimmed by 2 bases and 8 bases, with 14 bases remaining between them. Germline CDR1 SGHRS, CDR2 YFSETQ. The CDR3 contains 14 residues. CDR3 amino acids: CASSFGGRGDEQFF. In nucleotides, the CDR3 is TGCGCCAGCAGCTTCGGTGGGAGAGGGGATGAGCAGTTCTTC.

CDR3 sequence (DNA): TGCAGTGCTAGCGGGGGGACGAACACCGGGGAGCTGTTTTTT. Its translation is CSASGGTNTGELFF. The chain recombines TRBV20-1 with TRBJ2-2; 7 bases agree with TRBD2. CDR1 is DFQATT and CDR2 is SNEGSKA in the germline V gene (reference sequence). The trim removed 3 bases at V and 0 bases at J, leaving 1 base unmatched. This CDR3 contains 14 residues.

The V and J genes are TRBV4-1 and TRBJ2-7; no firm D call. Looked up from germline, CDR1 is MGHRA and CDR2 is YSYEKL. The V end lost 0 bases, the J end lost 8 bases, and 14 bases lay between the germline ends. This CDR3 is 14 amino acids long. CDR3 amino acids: CASSQDGSSLQQYF. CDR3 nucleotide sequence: TGCGCCAGCAGCCAAGATGGTTCCTCTCTTCAGCAGTACTTC.

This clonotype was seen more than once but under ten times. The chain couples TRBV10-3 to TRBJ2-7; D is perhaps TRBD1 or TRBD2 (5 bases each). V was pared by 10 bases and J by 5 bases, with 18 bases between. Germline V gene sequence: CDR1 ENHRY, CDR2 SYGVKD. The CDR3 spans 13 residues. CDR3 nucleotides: TGTGCCACCATGCCCGGGACCTTAGACGAGCAGTACTTC. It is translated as CATMPGTLDEQYF.

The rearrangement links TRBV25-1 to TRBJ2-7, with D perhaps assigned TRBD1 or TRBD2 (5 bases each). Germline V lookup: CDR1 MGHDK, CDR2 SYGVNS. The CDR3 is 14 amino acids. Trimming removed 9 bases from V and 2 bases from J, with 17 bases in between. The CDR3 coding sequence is TGTGCCAGTCGAGGCCCCAAGGGACCCTACGAGCAGTACTTC. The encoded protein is CASRGPKGPYEQYF.

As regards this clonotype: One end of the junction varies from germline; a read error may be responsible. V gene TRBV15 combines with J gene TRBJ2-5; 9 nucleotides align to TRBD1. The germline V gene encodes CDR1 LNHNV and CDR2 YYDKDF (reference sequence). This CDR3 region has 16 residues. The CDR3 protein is CATSRDPGTGKETQYF. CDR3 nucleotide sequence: TGTGCCACCAGCCGAGATCCCGGGACAGGGAAAGAGACCCAGTACTTC.

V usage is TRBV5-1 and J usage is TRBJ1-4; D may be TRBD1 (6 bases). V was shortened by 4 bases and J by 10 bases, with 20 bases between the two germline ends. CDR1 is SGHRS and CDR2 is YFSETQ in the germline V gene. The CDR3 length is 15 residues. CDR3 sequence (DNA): TGCGCCAGCAGCACCAGACGGGGGGCTCGCGGAAAACTGTTTTTT. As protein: CASSTRRGARGKLFF.

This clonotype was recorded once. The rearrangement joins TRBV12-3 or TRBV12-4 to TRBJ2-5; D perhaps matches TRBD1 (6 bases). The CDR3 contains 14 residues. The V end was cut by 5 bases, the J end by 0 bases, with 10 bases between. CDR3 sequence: CASSRYRDQETQYF. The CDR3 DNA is TGTGCCAGCAGTCGCTACAGGGACCAAGAGACCCAGTACTTC.

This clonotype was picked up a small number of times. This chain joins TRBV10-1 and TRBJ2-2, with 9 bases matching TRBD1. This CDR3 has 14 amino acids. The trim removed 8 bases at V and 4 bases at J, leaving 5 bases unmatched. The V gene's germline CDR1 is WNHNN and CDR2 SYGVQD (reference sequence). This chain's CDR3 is CASGPGQGTGELFF. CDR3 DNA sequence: TGCGCCAGCGGGCCGGGACAGGGCACCGGGGAGCTGTTTTTT.

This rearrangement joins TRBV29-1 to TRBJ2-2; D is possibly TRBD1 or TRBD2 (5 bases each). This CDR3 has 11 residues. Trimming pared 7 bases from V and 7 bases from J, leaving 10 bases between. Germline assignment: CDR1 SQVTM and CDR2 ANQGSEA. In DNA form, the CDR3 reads TGCAGCGGGTTTGGGGGCGGGGAGCTGTTTTTT. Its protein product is CSGFGGGELFF.

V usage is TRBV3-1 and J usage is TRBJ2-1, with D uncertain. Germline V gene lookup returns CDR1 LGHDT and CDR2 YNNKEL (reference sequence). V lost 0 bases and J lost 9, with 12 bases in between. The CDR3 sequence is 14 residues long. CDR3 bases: TGTGCCAGCAGCCAAGACCCCGTTCTTCCTGAGCAGTTCTTC. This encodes CASSQDPVLPEQFF.

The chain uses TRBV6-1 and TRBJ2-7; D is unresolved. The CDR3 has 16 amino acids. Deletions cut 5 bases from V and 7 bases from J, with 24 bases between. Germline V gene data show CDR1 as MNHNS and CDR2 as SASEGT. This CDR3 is CASSPWARWEAREQYF. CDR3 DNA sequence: TGTGCCAGCAGTCCCTGGGCGAGATGGGAAGCACGGGAGCAGTACTTC.

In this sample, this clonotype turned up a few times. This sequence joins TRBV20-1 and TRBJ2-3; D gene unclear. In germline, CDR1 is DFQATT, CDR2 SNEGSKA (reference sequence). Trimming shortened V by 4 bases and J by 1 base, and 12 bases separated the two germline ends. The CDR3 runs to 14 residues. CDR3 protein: CSATHSTRTDTQYF. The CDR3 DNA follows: TGCAGTGCTACCCATAGCACACGCACAGATACGCAGTATTTT.

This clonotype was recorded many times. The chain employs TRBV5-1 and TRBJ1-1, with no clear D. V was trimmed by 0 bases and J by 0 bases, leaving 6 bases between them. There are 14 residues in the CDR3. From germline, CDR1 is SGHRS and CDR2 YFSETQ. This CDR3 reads CASSLVPMNTEAFF. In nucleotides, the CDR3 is TGCGCCAGCAGCTTGGTTCCCATGAACACTGAAGCTTTCTTT. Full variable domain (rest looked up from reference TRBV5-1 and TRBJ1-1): KAGVTQTPRYLIKTRGQQVTLSCSPISGHRSVSWYQQTPGQGLQFLFEYFSETQRNKGNFPGRFSGRQFSNSRSEMNVSTLELGDSALYLCASSLVPMNTEAFFGQGTRLTVV.

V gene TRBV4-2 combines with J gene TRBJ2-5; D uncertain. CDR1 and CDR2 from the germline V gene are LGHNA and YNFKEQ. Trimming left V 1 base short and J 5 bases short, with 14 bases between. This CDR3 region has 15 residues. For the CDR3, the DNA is TGTGCCAGCAGCCAAGTCTTTACGGTAGGGGAGACCCAGTACTTC. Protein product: CASSQVFTVGETQYF.

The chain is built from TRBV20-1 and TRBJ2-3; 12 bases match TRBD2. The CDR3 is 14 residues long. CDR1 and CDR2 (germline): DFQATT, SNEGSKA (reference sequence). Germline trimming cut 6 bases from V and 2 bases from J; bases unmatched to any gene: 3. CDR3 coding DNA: TGCAGTGCCCTAGCGGGGGGGGCCACAGATACGCAGTATTTT. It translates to CSALAGGATDTQYF.

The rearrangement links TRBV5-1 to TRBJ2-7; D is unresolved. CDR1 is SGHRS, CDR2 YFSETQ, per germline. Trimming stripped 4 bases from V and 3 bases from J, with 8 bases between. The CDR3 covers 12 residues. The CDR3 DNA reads TGCGCCAGCAGCGCTGGGGTCTACGAGCAGTACTTC. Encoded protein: CASSAGVYEQYF.

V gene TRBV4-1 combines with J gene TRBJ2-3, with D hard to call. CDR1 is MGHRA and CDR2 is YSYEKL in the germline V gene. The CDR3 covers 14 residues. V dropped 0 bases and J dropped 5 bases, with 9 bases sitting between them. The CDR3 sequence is CASSQDGSGDTQYF. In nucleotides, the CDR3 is TGCGCCAGCAGCCAAGATGGGTCGGGAGATACGCAGTATTTT.

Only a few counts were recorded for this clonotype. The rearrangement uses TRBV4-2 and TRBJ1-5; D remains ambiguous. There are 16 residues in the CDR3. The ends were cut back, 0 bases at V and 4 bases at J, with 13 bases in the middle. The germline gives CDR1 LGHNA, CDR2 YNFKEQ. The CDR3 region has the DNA TGTGCCAGCAGCCAAGATGGGCAGACTCTAAATCAGCCCCAGCATTTT. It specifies CASSQDGQTLNQPQHF.

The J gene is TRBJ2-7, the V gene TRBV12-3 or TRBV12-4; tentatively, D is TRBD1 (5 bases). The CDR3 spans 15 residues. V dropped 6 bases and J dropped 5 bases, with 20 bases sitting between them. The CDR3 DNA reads TGTGCCAGCAGGCCTTCCAGGGCAGGAACGAACGAGCAGTACTTC. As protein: CASRPSRAGTNEQYF.

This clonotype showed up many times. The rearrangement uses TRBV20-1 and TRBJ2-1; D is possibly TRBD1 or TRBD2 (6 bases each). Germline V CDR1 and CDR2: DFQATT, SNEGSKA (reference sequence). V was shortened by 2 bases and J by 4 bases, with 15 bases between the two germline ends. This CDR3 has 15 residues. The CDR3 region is CSARTGWGDYNEQFF. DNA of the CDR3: TGCAGTGCTAGAACAGGGTGGGGGGATTACAATGAGCAGTTCTTC.

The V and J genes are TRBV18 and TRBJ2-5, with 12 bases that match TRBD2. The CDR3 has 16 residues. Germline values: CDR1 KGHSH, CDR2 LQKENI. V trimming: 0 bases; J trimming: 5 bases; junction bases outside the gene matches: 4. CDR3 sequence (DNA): TGTGCCAGCTCACCACCGGCTGGACTAGCGGGGGAGACCCAGTACTTC. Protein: CASSPPAGLAGETQYF.

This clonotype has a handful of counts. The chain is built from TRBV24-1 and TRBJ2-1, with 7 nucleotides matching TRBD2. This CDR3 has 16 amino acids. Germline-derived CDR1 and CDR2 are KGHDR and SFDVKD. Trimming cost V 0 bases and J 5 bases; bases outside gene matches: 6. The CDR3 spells CATSDLGASGHNEQFF. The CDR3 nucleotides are TGTGCCACCAGTGATTTGGGTGCTAGCGGCCACAATGAGCAGTTCTTC.

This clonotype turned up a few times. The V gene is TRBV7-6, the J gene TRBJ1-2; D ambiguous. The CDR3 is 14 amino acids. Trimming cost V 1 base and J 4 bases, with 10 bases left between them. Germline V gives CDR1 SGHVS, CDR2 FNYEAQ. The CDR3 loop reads CASSLGPFPYGYTF. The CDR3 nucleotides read TGTGCCAGCAGCTTAGGGCCATTTCCCTATGGCTACACCTTC.